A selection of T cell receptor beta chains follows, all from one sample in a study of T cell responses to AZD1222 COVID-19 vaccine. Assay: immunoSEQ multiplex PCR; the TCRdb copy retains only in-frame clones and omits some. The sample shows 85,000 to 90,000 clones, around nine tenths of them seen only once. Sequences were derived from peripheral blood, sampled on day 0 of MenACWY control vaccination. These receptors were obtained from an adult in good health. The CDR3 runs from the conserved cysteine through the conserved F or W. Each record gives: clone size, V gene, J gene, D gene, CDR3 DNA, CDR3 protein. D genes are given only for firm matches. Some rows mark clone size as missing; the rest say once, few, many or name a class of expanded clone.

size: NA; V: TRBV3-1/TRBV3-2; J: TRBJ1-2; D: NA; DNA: TGTGCCAGCAGCCAGGAGGGTAGAAGTGGCTACACCTTC; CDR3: CASSQEGRSGYTF
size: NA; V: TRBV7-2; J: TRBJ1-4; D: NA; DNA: TGTGCCAGCAGCTCCCAGAGGGGGGAAAAACTGTTTTTT; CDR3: CASSSQRGEKLFF
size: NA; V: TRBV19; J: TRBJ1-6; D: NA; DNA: TGTGCCAGTACTAAACTCCCAGCAGGATCCTATAATTCACCCCTCCACTTT; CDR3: CASTKLPAGSYNSPLHF
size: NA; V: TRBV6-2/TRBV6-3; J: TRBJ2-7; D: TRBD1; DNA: TGTGCCAGCAGTTACAGGCCGGGACAGCAATACGAGCAGTACTTC; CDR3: CASSYRPGQQYEQYF
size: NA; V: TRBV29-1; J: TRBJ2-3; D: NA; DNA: TGCAGCGTTGACGGAAAAACAGGGTACGGAGATACGCAGTATTTT; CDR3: CSVDGKTGYGDTQYF
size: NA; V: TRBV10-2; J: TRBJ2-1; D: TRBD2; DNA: TGCGCCAGCGGTCTAGCGGGGGGTAATGAGCAGTTCTTC; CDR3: CASGLAGGNEQFF
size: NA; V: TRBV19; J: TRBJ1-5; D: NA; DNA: TGTGCCAGTAGTATAGCCGGGGAGGGCGGCAATCAGCCCCAGCATTTT; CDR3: CASSIAGEGGNQPQHF
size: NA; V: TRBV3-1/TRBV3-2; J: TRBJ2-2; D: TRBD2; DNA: TGTGCCAGCAGCCCTGGACTAGACACCGGGGAGCTGTTTTTT; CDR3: CASSPGLDTGELFF
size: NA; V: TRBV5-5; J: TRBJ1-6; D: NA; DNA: TGTGCCAGCGGGGGCGACTATAATTCACCCCTCCACTTT; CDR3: CASGGDYNSPLHF
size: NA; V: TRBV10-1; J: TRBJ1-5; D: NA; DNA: TGCGCCAGCAGTGAGGCCTATCAGCCCCAGCATTTT; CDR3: CASSEAYQPQHF
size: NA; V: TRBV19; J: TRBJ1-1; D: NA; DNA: TGTGCCAGTAGTATTGAGGTGAACACTGAAGCTTTCTTT; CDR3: CASSIEVNTEAFF
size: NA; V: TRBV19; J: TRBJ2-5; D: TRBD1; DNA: TGTGCCAGTAGGCCCCCAGGGGGACAGGGGGCCGTCGAGACCCAGTACTTC; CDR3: CASRPPGGQGAVETQYF
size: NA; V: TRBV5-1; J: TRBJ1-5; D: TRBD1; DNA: TGCGCCAGCAGCTTCACAGGGGGAGAGCAGCCCCAGCATTTT; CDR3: CASSFTGGEQPQHF
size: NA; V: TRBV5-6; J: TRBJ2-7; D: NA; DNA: TGTGCCAGCAGCTCATATGGCTTGTTGTGGGAGCAGTACTTC; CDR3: CASSSYGLLWEQYF
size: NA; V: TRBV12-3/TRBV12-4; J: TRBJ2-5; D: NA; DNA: TGTGCCAGCAGTTTATTTGGGGAGACCCAGTACTTC; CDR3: CASSLFGETQYF
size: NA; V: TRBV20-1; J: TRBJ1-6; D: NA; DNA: TGCAGTGCTAGGGGGTCACCCCTCCACTTT; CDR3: CSARGSPLHF
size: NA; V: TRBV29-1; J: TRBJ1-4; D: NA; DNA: TGCAGCGTTGAAACTCAGGCGAGCGGAAAACTGTTTTTT; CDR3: CSVETQASGKLFF
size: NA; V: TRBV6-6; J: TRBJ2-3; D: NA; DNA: TGTGCCAGCAGTTCCACTAGGGGGGGCGGCTCAGATACGCAGTATTTT; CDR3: CASSSTRGGGSDTQYF
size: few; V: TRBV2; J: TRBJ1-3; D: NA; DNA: TGTGCCAGCAGTGATGAAATGGTTGGCGGAAACACCATATATTTT; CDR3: CASSDEMVGGNTIYF
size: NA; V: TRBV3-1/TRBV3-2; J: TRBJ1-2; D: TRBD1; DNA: TGTGCCAGCAGCCTTACAGGGGATAATCTCAATGGCTACACCTTC; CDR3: CASSLTGDNLNGYTF
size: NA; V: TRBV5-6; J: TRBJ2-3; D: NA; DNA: TGTGCCAGCAGCTTGAGCACAGATACGCAGTATTTT; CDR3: CASSLSTDTQYF
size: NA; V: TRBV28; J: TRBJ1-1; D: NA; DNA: TGTGCCAGCAGTTTCCGGGGGCGCGGGGATGAAGCTTTCTTT; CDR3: CASSFRGRGDEAFF
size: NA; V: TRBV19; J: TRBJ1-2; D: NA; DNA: TGTGCCAGTAGTCTAAACTATGGCTACACCTTC; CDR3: CASSLNYGYTF
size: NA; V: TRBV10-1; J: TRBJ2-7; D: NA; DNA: TGCGCCAGCAGCCCTGGGACATTGGGCGAGCAGTACTTC; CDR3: CASSPGTLGEQYF
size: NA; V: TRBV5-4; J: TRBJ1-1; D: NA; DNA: TGTGCCAGCAGCCCCTCAATCCTACGGGGCGACACTGAAGCTTTCTTT; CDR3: CASSPSILRGDTEAFF
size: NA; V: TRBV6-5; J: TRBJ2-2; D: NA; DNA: TGTGCCAGCAGTACGAGGGGGTCCGGGGAGCTGTTTTTT; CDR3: CASSTRGSGELFF